This T cell receptor (beta chain) originates from a study of T cells in Graves' hyperthyroidism and ophthalmopathy. CDR1 is MDHEN, CDR2 SYDVKM, per germline. Trimming shortened V by 3 bases and J by 3 bases, and 15 bases separated the two germline ends. The CDR3 is 16 amino acids. Ophthalmopathy patients showed a Clinical Activity Score of at least 3, NOSPECS grade of at least 4 and duration under 3 months. Amplification targeted TCR beta CDR3 regions from RNA transcripts. First-round RT-PCR targeting the TCR CDR3 was performed with the HTBI primer set. TCRdb re-called the multiplex PCR reads with MiXCR, one entry per CDR3 protein. Among 550,000 to 600,000 distinct CDR3 sequences listed, 11% to 15% were seen once. Study-level results: Also found in blood were most expanded thyroid clonotypes above 0.001. Stable hyperthyroidism was told apart from ophthalmopathy by a model built on 13 V-J features.

Many counts were recorded for this clonotype. Its specificity is unknown. Sequencing was carried out using blood. The rearrangement joins TRBV28 to TRBJ1-5; D gene uncertain. The origin of this receptor is a woman in her late teens or twenties with Graves' ophthalmopathy. CDR3 region: CASSLARTPFNQPQHF. The CDR3 region has the DNA TGTGCCAGCAGTTTGGCTAGGACCCCCTTCAATCAGCCCCAGCATTTT. Based on the CDR3 plus reference TRBV28 and TRBJ1-5, the full variable domain is DVKVTQSSRYLVKRTGEKVFLECVQDMDHENMFWYRQDPGLGLRLIYFSYDVKMKEKGDIPEGYSVSREKKERFSLILESASTNQTSMYLCASSLARTPFNQPQHFGDGTRLSIL.